The TCR beta chain under discussion was sequenced for a study of T cell changes during pregnancy in multiple sclerosis. Assay: immunoSEQ multiplex PCR; the TCRdb copy retains only in-frame clones and omits some. The table records some 60,000 clones, roughly 90% of them present only once. The germline gives CDR1 SGHTS, CDR2 YDEGEE. Trimming removed 1 base at V and 4 bases at J, with 8 bases between. The CDR3 loop spans 13 amino acids. The TCR originated in a female donor with multiple sclerosis, enrolled in a pregnancy study. Sample: peripheral blood, taken before pregnancy. V gene TRBV5-8 combines with J gene TRBJ1-2, with D possibly matching TRBD1 (6 bases). The CDR3 DNA reads TGTGCCAGCAGCTTGACAGGGCCCTATGGCTACACCTTC. It codes for CASSLTGPYGYTF.